The T cell receptor beta chain described here comes from a study of blood T cell repertoires in COVID-19. The overall study: The United States, Italy and Spain provided the acute and convalescent COVID-19 samples. Sources were T cells, B-cell-depleted T cells, or PBMCs; the material itself was cDNA or gDNA.

Trimming cost V 7 bases and J 7 bases; bases outside gene matches: 7. Per germline, CDR1 SGHTA and CDR2 FQGNSA. CDR3 length: 14 amino acids. Clones were sequenced by immunoSEQ multiplex PCR, and TCRdb holds only the in-frame ones, with some missing. The table shows under 250,000 clones, with less than 85% occurring only once. The specimen was peripheral blood. The chain is built from TRBV7-2 and TRBJ1-5, with 10 bases identical to TRBD1. This receptor was taken from a woman over 75 with acute or convalescent COVID-19. The CDR3 nucleotides read TGTGCCAGCACCGCCGGGACAGGGGTCCAGCCCCAGCATTTT. It yields the protein CASTAGTGVQPQHF. The full variable domain, its missing parts supplied by reference TRBV7-2 and TRBJ1-5, is GAGVSQSPSNKVTEKGKDVELRCDPISGHTALYWYRQSLGQGLEFLIYFQGNSAPDKSGLPSDRFSAERTGGSVSTLTIQRTQQEDSAVYLCASTAGTGVQPQHFGDGTRLSIL.